The 9 T cell receptor beta chains given below trace back to one sample, sequenced in a study of vaccination effects on CD4 cells after COVID-19. The data were produced by immunoSEQ multiplex PCR, yet TCRdb's version contains in-frame clones alone and is incomplete. The table lists tens of thousands of clones, under 75% of them singletons. Antigen-specific CD4+ T cell clonotypes were called by their expansion after viral peptide-pool culture in ViraFEST. Subsequent to ten to eleven days of culture, CD4+ T cells were isolated. Prior SARS-CoV-2 infection was absent in the vaccine recipients, as shown by negative nucleocapsid antibodies. The antigens of these receptors remain unknown. The specimen comprised CD4+ T cells from PBMCs cultured with SARS-CoV-2 spike peptides, sampled before COVID-19 vaccination. Source of these receptors: a human donor who received a COVID-19 vaccine.

V gene TRBV2 combines with J gene TRBJ1-1; D possibly corresponds to TRBD1 (6 bases). V lost 6 bases and J 8 bases, leaving 10 bases between the germline ends. This CDR3 is built from 11 residues. From germline, CDR1 is SNHLY and CDR2 FYNNEI. This chain's CDR3 is CASRITGEAFF. For the CDR3, the DNA is TGTGCCAGCAGGATAACAGGGGAAGCTTTCTTT.

The gene calls are TRBV10-2 and TRBJ1-6, with D perhaps matching TRBD1 (5 bases). CDR1 is WSHSY and CDR2 is SAAADI in the germline V gene. CDR3 length: 17 residues. V was cut by 2 bases and J by 6 bases, with 17 bases left in between. The CDR3 reads CASSEAAWGTGNSPLHF. The CDR3 DNA follows: TGCGCCAGCAGTGAGGCTGCTTGGGGGACGGGTAATTCACCCCTCCACTTT.

In its sample, this clone was seen once. For the CDR3, the DNA is TGCGCCAGCAGCCCGTCTACAGGGGAGGGTCAGCCCCAGCATTTT. This translates into CASSPSTGEGQPQHF. The chain carries TRBV5-1 and TRBJ1-5, with 7 bases aligning to TRBD1. Germline CDR1 and CDR2: SGHRS and YFSETQ. Trimming cost V 4 bases and J 6 bases; bases outside gene matches: 10. The length of the CDR3 is 15 residues.

The gene calls are TRBV6-2 or TRBV6-3 and TRBJ1-6, with 10 bases aligning to TRBD1. This CDR3 comprises 14 residues. In germline, CDR1 is MNHEY, CDR2 SVGEGT. J gave up 9 bases and V 5 bases, and 4 bases lay outside the gene matches. In nucleotides, the CDR3 is TGTGCCAGCAGTACCGGGACAGGGGTTTCACCCCTCCACTTT. Its protein is CASSTGTGVSPLHF.

The chain links TRBV6-1 to TRBJ1-3, with 8 bases matching TRBD1. Per the germline V gene, CDR1 is MNHNS and CDR2 is SASEGT. V shed 4 bases, J shed 0 bases, and the junction held 8 bases outside the gene matches. The CDR3 length is 17 residues. Written as DNA, the CDR3 is TGTGCCAGCAGTGCTGCAGGGGGCTACTACTCTGGAAACACCATATATTTT. Translation gives CASSAAGGYYSGNTIYF.

This clone was counted once. The chain couples TRBV5-4 to TRBJ2-4; tentatively, D is TRBD2 (7 bases). The CDR3 totals 16 residues. Germline CDR1 and CDR2: SGHNT and YYREEE (reference sequence). V lost 4 bases and J lost 0, with 14 bases in between. As DNA, the CDR3 is TGTGCCAGCAGCCCGGGGGGCGAACTAGCCAAAAACATTCAGTACTTC. Translation gives CASSPGGELAKNIQYF.

This rearrangement joins TRBV5-4 to TRBJ1-2; the match to TRBD1 covers 7 bases. From germline, CDR1 is SGHNT and CDR2 YYREEE (reference sequence). CDR3 size: 14 residues. Losses at the gene ends were 5 bases for V and 2 bases for J; bases not matched to a gene: 6. CDR3 sequence: CASRSTGQNYGYTF. The CDR3 coding sequence is TGTGCCAGCAGGTCGACAGGGCAAAACTATGGCTACACCTTC.

V and J are TRBV6-1 and TRBJ1-5; no firm D call. Trimming cost V 0 bases and J 0 bases, with 3 bases left between them. This CDR3 is 14 amino acids long. Germline V gives CDR1 MNHNS, CDR2 SASEGT. Here the CDR3 DNA reads TGTGCCAGCAGTGAAGCGTATAGCAATCAGCCCCAGCATTTT. Protein sequence: CASSEAYSNQPQHF.

CDR3 coding DNA: TGTGCCAGCGGCCTAACAGGGTCTAGGACTGAAGCTTTCTTT. Translation gives CASGLTGSRTEAFF. This rearrangement joins TRBV28 to TRBJ1-1; tentatively, D is TRBD1 (6 bases). The V gene's germline CDR1 is MDHEN and CDR2 SYDVKM. V lost 8 bases to trimming and J lost 5 bases, with 18 bases between them. The CDR3 has 14 residues.